This TCR beta chain is from a study of blood T cell repertoires in COVID-19. The table came from immunoSEQ multiplex PCR; TCRdb's copy has only in-frame clones and leaves some out. The sample has 100,000 or so clones, just over 85% seen once; the top ten hold 2% to 3%. V was pared by 3 bases and J by 4 bases, with 6 bases of the junction left unmatched. Germline V gives CDR1 SQVTM, CDR2 ANQGSEA. This CDR3 comprises 16 residues. The gene calls are TRBV29-1 and TRBJ2-3, with 14 bases fitting TRBD2. The receptor was isolated from a woman in her forties or fifties who had recovered from COVID-19. Sequencing input: PBMCs or T cells enriched from blood (not recorded which). The CDR3 loop reads CSVEGGLAGVSDTQYF. The CDR3 DNA reads as TGCAGCGTTGAGGGGGGACTAGCGGGAGTGTCAGATACGCAGTATTTT.